This T cell receptor beta chain appears in the sequencing data of a study of CD8 T cells in Susac syndrome. At the level of the study: The Susac syndrome patients were therapy-naive, on corticosteroids, or on intravenous immunoglobulin alone at blood draw. General study points: Susac syndrome CD4+ T cell repertoires showed no clonal expansion.

Diagnostic criteria for definite or probable disease, in their recently defined form, were met by the patients with Susac syndrome. This clonotype was observed a single time. Its antigen is not identified. Reverse transcription used roughly 0.45 to 1 ug RNA and random hexamers. An immunoSEQ multiplex PCR amplified TCR beta CDR3 over 54 Vbeta and 13 Jbeta. MiXCR was run by TCRdb on the immunoSEQ multiplex PCR reads, yielding one entry per CDR3 protein. The table lists 150,000 to 200,000 distinct CDR3 sequences, roughly 91% of them singletons. Trimming took 7 bases from V and 4 from J, leaving 14 bases between them. There are 13 residues in the CDR3. Germline V gene sequence: CDR1 SGHRS, CDR2 YFSETQ.

The chain combines TRBV5-1 with TRBJ1-2, with D uncertain. The TCR comes from a human donor with Susac syndrome. Sequencing input: CD4+ T cells from PBMCs. Here the CDR3 DNA reads TGCGCCAGCCGAATAGAAGAGAGCTATGGCTACACCTTC. Encoded protein: CASRIEESYGYTF.